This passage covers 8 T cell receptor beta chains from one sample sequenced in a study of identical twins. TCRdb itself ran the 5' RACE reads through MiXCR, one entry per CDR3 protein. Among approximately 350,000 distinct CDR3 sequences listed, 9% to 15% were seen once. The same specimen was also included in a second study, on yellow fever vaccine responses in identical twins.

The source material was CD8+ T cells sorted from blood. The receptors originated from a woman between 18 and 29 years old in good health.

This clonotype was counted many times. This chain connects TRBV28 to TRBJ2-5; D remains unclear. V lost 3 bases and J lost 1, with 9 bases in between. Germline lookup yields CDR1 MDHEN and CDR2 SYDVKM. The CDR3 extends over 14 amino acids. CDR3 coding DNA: TGTGCCAGCAGTTTCAGCTCACTCCAAGAGACCCAGTACTTC. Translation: CASSFSSLQETQYF.

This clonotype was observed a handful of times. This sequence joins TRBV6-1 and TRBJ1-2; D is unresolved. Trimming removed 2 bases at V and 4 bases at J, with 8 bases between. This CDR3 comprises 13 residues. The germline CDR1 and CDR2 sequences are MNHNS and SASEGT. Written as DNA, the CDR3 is TGTGCCAGCAGTGAAATAAACGTCTATGGCTACACCTTC. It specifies CASSEINVYGYTF.

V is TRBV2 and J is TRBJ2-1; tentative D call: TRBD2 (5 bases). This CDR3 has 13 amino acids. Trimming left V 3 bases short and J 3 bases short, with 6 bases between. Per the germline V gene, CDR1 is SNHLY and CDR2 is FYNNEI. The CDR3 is CASSERDYNEQFF. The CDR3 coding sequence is TGTGCCAGCAGTGAGAGGGACTACAATGAGCAGTTCTTC.

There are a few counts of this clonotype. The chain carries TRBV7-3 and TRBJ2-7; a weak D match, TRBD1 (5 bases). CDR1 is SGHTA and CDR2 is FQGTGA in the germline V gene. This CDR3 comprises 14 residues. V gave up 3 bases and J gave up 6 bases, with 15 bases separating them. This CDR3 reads CASSLWQWGLEQYF. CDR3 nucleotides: TGTGCCAGCAGCTTGTGGCAGTGGGGCCTCGAGCAGTACTTC.

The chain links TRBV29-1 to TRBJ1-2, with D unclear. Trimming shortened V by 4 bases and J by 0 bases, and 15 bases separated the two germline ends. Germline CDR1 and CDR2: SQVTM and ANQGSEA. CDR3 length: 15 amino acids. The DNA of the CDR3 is TGCAGCGTTGTGGGTAGGGAATGGGCTAACTATGGCTACACCTTC. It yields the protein CSVVGREWANYGYTF.

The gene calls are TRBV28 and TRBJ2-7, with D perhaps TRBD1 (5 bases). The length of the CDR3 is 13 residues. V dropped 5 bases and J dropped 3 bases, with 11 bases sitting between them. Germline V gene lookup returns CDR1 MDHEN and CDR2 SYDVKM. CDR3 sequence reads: CASSKGVIYEQYV. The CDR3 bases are TGTGCCAGCAGTAAAGGGGTGATCTACGAGCAGTACGTC.

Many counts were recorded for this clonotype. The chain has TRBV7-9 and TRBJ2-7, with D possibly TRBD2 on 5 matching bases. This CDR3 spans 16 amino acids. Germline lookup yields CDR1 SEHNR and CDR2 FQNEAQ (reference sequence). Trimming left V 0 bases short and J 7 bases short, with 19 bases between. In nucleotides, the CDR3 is TGTGCCAGCAGCTTAGCGGGAGTCACCCCAACGTGGGAGCAGTACTTC. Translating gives CASSLAGVTPTWEQYF.

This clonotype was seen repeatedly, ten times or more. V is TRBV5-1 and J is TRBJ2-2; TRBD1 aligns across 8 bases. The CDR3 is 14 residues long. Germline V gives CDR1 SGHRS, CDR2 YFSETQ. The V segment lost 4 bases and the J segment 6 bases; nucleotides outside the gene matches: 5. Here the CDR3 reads CASSPTDRAGELFF. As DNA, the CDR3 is TGCGCCAGCAGCCCTACGGACAGGGCCGGGGAGCTGTTTTTT. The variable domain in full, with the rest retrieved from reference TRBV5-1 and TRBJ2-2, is KAGVTQTPRYLIKTRGQQVTLSCSPISGHRSVSWYQQTPGQGLQFLFEYFSETQRNKGNFPGRFSGRQFSNSRSEMNVSTLELGDSALYLCASSPTDRAGELFFGEGSRLTVL.